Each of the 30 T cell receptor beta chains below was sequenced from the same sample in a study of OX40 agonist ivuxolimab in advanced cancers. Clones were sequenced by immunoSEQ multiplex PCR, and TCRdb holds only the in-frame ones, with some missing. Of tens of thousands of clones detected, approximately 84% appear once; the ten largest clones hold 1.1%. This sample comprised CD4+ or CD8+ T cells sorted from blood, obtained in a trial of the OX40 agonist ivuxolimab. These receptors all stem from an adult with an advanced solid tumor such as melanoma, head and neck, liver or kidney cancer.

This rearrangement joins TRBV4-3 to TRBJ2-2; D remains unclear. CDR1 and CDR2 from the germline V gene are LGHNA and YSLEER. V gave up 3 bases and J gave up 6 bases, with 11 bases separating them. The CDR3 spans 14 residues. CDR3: CASSHSHRPGELFF. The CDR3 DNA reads TGCGCCAGCAGCCATTCACACCGGCCCGGGGAGCTGTTTTTT.

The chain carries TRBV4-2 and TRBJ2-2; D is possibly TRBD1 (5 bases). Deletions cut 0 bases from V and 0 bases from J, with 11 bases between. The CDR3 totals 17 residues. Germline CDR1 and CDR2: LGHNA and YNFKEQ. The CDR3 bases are TGTGCCAGCAGCCAAGAGAGTGCAGGGACGAACACCGGGGAGCTGTTTTTT. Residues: CASSQESAGTNTGELFF.

CDR3 in DNA: TGTGCCAGCAGCTTAGGACAGAGACGCTCGGCGACCCAGTACTTC. Translated, it gives CASSLGQRRSATQYF. The chain has TRBV7-9 and TRBJ2-5; D possibly corresponds to TRBD1 (5 bases). CDR1 is SEHNR and CDR2 is FQNEAQ in the germline V gene (reference sequence). Trimming left V 1 base short and J 7 bases short, with 16 bases between. The CDR3 covers 15 residues.

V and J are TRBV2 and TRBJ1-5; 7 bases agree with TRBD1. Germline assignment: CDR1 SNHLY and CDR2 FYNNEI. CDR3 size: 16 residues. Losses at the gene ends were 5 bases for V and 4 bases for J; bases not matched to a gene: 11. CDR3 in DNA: TGTGCCAGCAGTTTTACCGGGACAGCGATAAATCAGCCCCAGCATTTT. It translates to CASSFTGTAINQPQHF.

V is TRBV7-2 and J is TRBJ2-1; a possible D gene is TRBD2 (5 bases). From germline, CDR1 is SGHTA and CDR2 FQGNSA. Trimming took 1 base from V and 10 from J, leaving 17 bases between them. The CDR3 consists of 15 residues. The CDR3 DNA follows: TGTGCCAGCAGCTTAGTAGGCTGGACTGAATCCGAGCAGTTCTTC. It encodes CASSLVGWTESEQFF.

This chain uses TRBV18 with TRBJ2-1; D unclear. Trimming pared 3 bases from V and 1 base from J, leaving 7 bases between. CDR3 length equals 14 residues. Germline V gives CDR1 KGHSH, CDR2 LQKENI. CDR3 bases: TGTGCCAGCTCACCCGAGACATCCTACAATGAGCAGTTCTTC. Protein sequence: CASSPETSYNEQFF.

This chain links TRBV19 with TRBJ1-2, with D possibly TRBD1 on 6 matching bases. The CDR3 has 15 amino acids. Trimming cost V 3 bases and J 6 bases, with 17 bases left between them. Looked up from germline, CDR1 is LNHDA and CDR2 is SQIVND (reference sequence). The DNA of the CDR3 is TGTGCCAGTAGTATGGGGTCGGACAGAGGAGATGGCTACACCTTC. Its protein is CASSMGSDRGDGYTF.

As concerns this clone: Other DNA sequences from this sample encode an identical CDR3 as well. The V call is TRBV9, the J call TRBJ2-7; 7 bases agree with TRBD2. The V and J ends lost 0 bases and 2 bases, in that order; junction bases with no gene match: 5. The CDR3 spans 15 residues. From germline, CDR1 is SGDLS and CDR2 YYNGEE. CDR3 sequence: CASSVGGRAPYEQYF. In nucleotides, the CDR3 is TGTGCCAGCAGCGTAGGGGGGAGGGCCCCCTACGAGCAGTACTTC.

CDR3 DNA sequence: TGTGCCAGCAGCTTACTACAGGGGGCGCTTGAAAAACTGTTTTTT. Translating it yields CASSLLQGALEKLFF. The chain is built from TRBV7-2 and TRBJ1-4; 9 nucleotides agree with TRBD1. The CDR3 consists of 15 residues. Germline-derived CDR1 and CDR2 are SGHTA and FQGNSA. The junction had 5 bases not matched to a gene; V was cut back by 2 bases and J by 7 bases.

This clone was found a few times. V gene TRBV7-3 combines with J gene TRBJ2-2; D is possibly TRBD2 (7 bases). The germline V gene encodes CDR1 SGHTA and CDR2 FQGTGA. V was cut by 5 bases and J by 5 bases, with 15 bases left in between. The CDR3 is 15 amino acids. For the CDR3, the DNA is TGTGCCAGCAGCCCCGGAGGGGGAGGGACCGGGGAGCTGTTTTTT. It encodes CASSPGGGGTGELFF.

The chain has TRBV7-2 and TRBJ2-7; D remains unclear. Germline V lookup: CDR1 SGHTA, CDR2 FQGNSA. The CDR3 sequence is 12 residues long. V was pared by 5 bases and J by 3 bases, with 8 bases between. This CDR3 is CASSAYSYEQYF. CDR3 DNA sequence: TGTGCCAGCAGCGCATACAGCTACGAGCAGTACTTC.

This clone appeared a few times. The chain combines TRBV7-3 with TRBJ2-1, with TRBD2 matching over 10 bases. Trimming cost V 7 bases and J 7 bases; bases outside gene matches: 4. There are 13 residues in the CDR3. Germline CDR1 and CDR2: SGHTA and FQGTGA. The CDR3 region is CASKLAGGNEQFF. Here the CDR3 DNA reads TGTGCCAGCAAATTAGCGGGAGGTAATGAGCAGTTCTTC.

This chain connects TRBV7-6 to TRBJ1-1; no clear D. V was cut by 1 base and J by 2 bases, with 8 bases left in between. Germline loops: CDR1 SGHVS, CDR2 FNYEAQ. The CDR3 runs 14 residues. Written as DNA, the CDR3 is TGTGCCAGCAGCTTAGACGGGCCCAACACTGAAGCTTTCTTT. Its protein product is CASSLDGPNTEAFF.

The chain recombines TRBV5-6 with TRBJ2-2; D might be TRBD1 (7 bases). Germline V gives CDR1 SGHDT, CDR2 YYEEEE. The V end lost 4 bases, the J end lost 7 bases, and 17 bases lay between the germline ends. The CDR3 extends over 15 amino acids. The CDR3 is CASSLPGRGDGELFF. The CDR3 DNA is TGTGCCAGCAGCCTCCCCGGCAGGGGGGACGGGGAGCTGTTTTTT.

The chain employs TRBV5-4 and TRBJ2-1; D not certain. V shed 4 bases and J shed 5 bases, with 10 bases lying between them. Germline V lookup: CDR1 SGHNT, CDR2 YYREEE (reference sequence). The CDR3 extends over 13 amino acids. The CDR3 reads CASSNTENNEQFF. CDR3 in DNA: TGTGCCAGCAGCAATACAGAGAACAATGAGCAGTTCTTC.

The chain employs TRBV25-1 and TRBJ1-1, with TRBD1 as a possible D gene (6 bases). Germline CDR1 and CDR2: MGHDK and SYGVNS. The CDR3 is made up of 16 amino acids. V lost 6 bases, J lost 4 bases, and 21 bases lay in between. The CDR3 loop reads CASRGSGGPSSTEAFF. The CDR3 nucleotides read TGTGCCAGCAGAGGAAGCGGGGGGCCTTCTAGCACTGAAGCTTTCTTT.

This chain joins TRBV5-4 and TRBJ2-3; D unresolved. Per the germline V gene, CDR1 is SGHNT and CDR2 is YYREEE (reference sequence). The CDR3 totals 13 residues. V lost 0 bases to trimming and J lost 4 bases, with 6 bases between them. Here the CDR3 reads CASSLVASDTQYF. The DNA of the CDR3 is TGTGCCAGCAGCTTGGTTGCATCAGATACGCAGTATTTT.

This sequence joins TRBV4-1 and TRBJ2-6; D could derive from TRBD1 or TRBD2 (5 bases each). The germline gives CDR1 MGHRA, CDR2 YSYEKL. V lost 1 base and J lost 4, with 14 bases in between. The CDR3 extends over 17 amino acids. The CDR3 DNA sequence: TGCGCCAGCAGCCAAGTTAGATGGGGGACCGGGGCCAACGTCCTGACTTTC. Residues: CASSQVRWGTGANVLTF.

The CDR3 DNA reads as TGTGCCTGGAGTCCAACTAGCGGGAGAACCACAGATACGCAGTATTTT. Its protein is CAWSPTSGRTTDTQYF. V usage is TRBV30 and J usage is TRBJ2-3; 11 bases are a match to TRBD2. The CDR3 contains 16 residues. Germline values: CDR1 GTSNPN, CDR2 SVGIG (reference sequence). Germline trimming cut 2 bases from V and 2 bases from J; bases unmatched to any gene: 6. Full variable domain (rest looked up from reference TRBV30 and TRBJ2-3): SQTIHQWPATLVQPVGSPLSLECTVEGTSNPNLYWYRQAAGRGLQLLFYSVGIGQISSEVPQNLSASRPQDRQFILSSKKLLLSDSGFYLCAWSPTSGRTTDTQYFGPGTRLTVL.

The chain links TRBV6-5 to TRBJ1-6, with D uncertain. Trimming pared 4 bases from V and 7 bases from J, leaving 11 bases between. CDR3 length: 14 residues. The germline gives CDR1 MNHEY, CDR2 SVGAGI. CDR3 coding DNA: TGTGCCAGCAGTTGGCAGAGTCCCAATTCACCCCTCCACTTT. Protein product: CASSWQSPNSPLHF.

CDR3 loop: CASSGDATYNEQFF. CDR3 DNA: TGTGCCAGCAGCGGGGACGCGACCTACAATGAGCAGTTCTTC. J is TRBJ2-1 and V is TRBV2; D assignment may be TRBD1 or TRBD2 (5 bases each). With 6 bases removed from V and 2 bases from J, the gap between germline ends came to 11 bases. The CDR3 sequence is 14 residues long. Germline V gene data show CDR1 as SNHLY and CDR2 as FYNNEI.

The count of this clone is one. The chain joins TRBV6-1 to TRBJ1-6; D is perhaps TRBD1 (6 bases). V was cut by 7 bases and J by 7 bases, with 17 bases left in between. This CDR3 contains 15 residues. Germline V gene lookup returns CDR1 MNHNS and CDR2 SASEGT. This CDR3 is CASIPLLGGNSPLHF. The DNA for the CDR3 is TGTGCCAGCATCCCACTGTTGGGGGGCAATTCACCCCTCCACTTT.

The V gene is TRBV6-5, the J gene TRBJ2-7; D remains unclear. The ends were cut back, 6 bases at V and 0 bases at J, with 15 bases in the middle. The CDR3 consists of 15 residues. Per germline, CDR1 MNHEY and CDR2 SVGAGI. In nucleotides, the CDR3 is TGTGCCAGCAGGAAAGCTCGTAGACACTCCTACGAGCAGTACTTC. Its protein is CASRKARRHSYEQYF.

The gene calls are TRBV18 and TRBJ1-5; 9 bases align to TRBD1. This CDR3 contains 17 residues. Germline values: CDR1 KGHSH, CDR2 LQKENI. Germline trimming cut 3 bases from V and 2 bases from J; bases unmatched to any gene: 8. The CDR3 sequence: CASSPLPRTGGNQPQHF. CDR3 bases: TGTGCCAGCTCACCGTTACCAAGGACAGGGGGCAATCAGCCCCAGCATTTT.

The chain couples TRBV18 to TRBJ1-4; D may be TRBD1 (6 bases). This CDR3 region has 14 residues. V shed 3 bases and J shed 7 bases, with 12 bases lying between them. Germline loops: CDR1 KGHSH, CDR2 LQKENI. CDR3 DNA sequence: TGTGCCAGCTCACCTCTACAGGGACTTGAAAAACTGTTTTTT. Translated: CASSPLQGLEKLFF.

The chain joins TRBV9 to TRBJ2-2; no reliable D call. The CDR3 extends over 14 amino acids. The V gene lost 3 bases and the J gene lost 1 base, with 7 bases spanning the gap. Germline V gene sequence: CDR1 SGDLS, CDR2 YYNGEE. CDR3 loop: CASSDSVNTGELFF. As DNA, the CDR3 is TGTGCCAGCAGCGACAGCGTGAACACCGGGGAGCTGTTTTTT.

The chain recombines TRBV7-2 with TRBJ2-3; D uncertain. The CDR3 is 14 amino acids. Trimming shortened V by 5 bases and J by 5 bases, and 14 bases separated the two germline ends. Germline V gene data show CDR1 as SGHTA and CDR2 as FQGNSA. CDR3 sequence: CASSLNSLGDTQYF. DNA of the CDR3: TGTGCCAGCAGCCTCAACTCGCTAGGAGATACGCAGTATTTT. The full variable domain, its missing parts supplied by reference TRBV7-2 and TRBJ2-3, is GAGVSQSPSNKVTEKGKDVELRCDPISGHTALYWYRQSLGQGLEFLIYFQGNSAPDKSGLPSDRFSAERTGGSVSTLTIQRTQQEDSAVYLCASSLNSLGDTQYFGPGTRLTVL.

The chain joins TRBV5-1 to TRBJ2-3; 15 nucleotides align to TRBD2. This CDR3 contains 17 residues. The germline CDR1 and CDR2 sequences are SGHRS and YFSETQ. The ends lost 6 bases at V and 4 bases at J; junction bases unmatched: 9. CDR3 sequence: CASNIGLAGGYADTQYF. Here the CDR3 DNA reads TGCGCCAGCAACATCGGACTAGCGGGAGGGTACGCAGATACGCAGTATTTT.

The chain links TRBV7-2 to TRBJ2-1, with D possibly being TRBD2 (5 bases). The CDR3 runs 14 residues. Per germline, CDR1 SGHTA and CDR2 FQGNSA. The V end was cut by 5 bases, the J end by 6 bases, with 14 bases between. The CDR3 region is CASSPYRGINEQFF. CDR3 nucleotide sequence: TGTGCCAGCAGCCCCTATCGGGGAATCAATGAGCAGTTCTTC.

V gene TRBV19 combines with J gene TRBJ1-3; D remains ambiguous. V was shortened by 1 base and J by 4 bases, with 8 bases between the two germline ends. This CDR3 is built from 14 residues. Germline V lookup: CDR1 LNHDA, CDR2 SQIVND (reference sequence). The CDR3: CASSIGTAGNTIYF. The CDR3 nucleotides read TGTGCCAGTAGTATAGGGACCGCCGGAAACACCATATATTTT.